This T cell receptor beta chain was recorded in a study of blood T cell repertoires in COVID-19. Across the study: From the United States, Italy and Spain came samples of acute and convalescent COVID-19. From T cells, B-cell-depleted T cells, or PBMCs came the material, which was cDNA or gDNA.

Data came from immunoSEQ multiplex PCR; TCRdb stores just in-frame clones and leaves some out. The sample carries some 33,000 clones, about 88% recorded once. V lost 5 bases and J lost 5; bases outside the gene matches: 3. Germline V gene lookup returns CDR1 SNHLY and CDR2 FYNNEI. The CDR3 loop spans 13 amino acids. The sequencing input was peripheral blood. The V and J genes are TRBV2 and TRBJ2-5; 9 nucleotides agree with TRBD1. The receptor's source is a human donor in a cohort sampled during active COVID-19. CDR3 residues: CASSPDRGETQYF. The CDR3 nucleotides read TGTGCCAGCAGTCCCGACAGGGGGGAGACCCAGTACTTC.